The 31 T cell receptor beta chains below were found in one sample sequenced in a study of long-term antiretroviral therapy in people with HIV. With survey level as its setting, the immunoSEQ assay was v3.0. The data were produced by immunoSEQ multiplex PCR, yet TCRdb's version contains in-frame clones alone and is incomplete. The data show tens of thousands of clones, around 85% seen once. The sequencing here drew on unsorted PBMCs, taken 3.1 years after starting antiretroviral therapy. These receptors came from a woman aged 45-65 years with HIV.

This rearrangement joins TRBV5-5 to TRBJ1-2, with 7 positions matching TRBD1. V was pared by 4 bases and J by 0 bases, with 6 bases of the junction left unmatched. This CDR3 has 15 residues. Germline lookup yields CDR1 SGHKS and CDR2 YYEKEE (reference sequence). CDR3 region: CASSKGQQANYGYTF. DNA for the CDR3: TGTGCCAGCAGCAAGGGACAGCAAGCTAACTATGGCTACACCTTC.

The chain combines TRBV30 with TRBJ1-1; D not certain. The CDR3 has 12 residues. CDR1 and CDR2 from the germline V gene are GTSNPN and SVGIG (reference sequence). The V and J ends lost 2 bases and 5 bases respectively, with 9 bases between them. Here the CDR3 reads CAWSNVRTEAFF. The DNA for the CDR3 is TGTGCCTGGAGTAACGTAAGGACTGAAGCTTTCTTT.

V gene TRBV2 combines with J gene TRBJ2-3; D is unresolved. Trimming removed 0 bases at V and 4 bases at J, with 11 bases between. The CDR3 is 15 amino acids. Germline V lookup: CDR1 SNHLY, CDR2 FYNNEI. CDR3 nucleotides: TGTGCCAGCAGTGAAGCAGGTAGTAGCCCAGATACGCAGTATTTT. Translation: CASSEAGSSPDTQYF.

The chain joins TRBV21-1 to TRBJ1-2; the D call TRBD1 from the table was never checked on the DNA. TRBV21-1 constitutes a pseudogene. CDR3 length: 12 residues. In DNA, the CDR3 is TGTGCCAGCGGGGACAGGGCCTATGGCTACACCTTC. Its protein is CASGDRAYGYTF.

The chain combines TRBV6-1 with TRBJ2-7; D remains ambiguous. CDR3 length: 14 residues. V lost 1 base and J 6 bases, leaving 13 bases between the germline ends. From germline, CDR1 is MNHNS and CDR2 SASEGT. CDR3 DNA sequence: TGTGCCAGCAGTGAAGAAATTGGGGTCGGCGAGCAGTACTTC. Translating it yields CASSEEIGVGEQYF.

This chain's CDR3 is CASSLGAGDSNQPQHF. The DNA for the CDR3 is TGTGCCAGTAGTCTTGGGGCAGGAGATAGCAATCAGCCCCAGCATTTT. This chain uses TRBV19 with TRBJ1-5, with D possibly TRBD1 on 5 matching bases. V was trimmed by 5 bases and J by 0 bases, leaving 14 bases between them. This CDR3 is built from 16 residues. Germline CDR1 reads LNHDA; CDR2 reads SQIVND (reference sequence). The variable domain in full, completed from reference TRBV19 and TRBJ1-5, reads DGGITQSPKYLFRKEGQNVTLSCEQNLNHDAMYWYRQDPGQGLRLIYYSQIVNDFQKGDIAEGYSVSREKKESFPLTVTSAQKNPTAFYLCASSLGAGDSNQPQHFGDGTRLSIL.

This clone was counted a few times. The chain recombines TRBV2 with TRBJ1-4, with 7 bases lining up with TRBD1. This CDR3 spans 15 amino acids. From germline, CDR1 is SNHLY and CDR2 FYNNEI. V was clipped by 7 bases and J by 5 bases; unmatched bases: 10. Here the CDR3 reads CASTRTDRDNEKLFF. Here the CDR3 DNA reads TGTGCCAGCACTCGTACCGACAGGGACAATGAAAAACTGTTTTTT.

The CDR3 DNA is TGTGCCAGCAGTTTGGGCCTGGGCACTGAAGCTTTCTTT. Its protein product is CASSLGLGTEAFF. The chain is built from TRBV27 and TRBJ1-1; D not certain. V gave up 3 bases and J gave up 4 bases, with 9 bases separating them. This CDR3 spans 13 amino acids. CDR1 is MNHEY and CDR2 is SMNVEV in the germline V gene (reference sequence).

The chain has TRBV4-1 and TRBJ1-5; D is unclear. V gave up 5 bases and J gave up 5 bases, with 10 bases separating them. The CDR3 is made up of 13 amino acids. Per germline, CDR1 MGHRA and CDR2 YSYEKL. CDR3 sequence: CASSVSPYQPQHF. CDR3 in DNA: TGCGCCAGCAGCGTATCACCATATCAGCCCCAGCATTTT.

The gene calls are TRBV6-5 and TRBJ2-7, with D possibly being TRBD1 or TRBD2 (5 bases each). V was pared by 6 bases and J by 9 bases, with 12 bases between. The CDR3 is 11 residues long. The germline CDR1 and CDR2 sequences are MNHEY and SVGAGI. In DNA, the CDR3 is TGTGCCAGCAGCTTTGGGACCGTGCAGTACTTC. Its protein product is CASSFGTVQYF.

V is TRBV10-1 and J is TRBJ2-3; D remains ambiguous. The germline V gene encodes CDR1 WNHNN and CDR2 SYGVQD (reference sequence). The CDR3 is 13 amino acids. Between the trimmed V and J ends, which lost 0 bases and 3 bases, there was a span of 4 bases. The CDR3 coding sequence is TGCGCCAGCAGTGAGTCGGTGACAGATACGCAGTATTTT. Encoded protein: CASSESVTDTQYF.

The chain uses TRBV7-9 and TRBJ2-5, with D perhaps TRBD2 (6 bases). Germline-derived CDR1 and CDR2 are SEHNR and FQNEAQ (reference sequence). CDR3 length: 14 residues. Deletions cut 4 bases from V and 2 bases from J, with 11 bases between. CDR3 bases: TGTGCCAGCAGCTCCCGGGACTTTCAAGAGACCCAGTACTTC. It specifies CASSSRDFQETQYF.

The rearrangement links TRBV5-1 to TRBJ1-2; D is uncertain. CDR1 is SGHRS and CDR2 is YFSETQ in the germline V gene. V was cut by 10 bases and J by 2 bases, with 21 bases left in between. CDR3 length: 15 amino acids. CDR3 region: CASSTRSAQNYGYTF. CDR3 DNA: TGCGCCTCCTCCACCCGTTCCGCACAGAACTATGGCTACACCTTC.

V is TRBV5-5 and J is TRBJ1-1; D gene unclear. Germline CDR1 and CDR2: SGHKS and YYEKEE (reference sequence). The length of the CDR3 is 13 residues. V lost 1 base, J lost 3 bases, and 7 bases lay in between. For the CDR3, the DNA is TGTGCCAGCAGCTTGTCCACAGACACTGAAGCTTTCTTT. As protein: CASSLSTDTEAFF.

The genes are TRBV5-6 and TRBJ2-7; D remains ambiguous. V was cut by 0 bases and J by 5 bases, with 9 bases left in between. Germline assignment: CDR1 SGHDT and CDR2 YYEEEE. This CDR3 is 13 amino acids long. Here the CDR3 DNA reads TGTGCCAGCAGCTTGGTCGGAGCCCACGAGCAGTACTTC. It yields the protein CASSLVGAHEQYF.

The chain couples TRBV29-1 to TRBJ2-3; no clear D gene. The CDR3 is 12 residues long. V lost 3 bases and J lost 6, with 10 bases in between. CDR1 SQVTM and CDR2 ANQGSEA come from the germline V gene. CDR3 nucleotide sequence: TGCAGCGTTGACCCAGCTTTGGATACGCAGTATTTT. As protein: CSVDPALDTQYF.

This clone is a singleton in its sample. This chain's CDR3 is CASSVAGGQAGELFF. The CDR3 DNA reads TGTGCCAGCAGCGTCGCGGGGGGGCAGGCCGGGGAGCTGTTTTTT. V and J are TRBV9 and TRBJ2-2, with 9 bases that match TRBD2. Germline loops: CDR1 SGDLS, CDR2 YYNGEE. After removal of 2 bases from V and 6 bases from J, the junction contained 5 bases not matched to a gene. The CDR3 has 15 amino acids.

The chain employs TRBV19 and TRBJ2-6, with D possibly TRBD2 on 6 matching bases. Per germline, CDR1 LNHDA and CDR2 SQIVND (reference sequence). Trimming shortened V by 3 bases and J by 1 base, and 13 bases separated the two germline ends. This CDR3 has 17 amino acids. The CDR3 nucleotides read TGTGCCAGTAGTATCGGGGGTACCCCTTCTGGGGCCAACGTCCTGACTTTC. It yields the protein CASSIGGTPSGANVLTF.

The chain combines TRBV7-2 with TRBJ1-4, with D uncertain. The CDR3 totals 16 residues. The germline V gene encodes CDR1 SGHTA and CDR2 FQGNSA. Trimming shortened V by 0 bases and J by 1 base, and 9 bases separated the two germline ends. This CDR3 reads CASSLALGRTNEKLFF. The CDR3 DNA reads TGTGCCAGCAGCTTAGCGCTGGGGAGAACTAATGAAAAACTGTTTTTT.

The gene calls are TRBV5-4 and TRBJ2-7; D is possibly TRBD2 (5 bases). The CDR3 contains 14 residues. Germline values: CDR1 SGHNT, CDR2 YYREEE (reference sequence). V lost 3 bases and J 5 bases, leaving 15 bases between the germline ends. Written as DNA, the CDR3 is TGTGCCAGCAGCTCGACTCGGACGGGGAACGAGCAGTACTTC. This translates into CASSSTRTGNEQYF.

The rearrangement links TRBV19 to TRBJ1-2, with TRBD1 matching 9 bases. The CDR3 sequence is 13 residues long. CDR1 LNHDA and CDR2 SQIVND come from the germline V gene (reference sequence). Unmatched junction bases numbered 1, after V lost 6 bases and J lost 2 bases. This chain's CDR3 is CASRTGGNYGYTF. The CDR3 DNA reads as TGTGCCAGTAGGACAGGGGGAAACTATGGCTACACCTTC.

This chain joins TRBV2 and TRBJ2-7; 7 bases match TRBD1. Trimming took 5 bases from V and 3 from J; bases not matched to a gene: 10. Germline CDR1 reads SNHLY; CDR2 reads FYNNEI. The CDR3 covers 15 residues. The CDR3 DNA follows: TGTGCCAGCAGTAAACAACAGGGGCCCAACTACGAGCAGTACTTC. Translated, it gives CASSKQQGPNYEQYF.

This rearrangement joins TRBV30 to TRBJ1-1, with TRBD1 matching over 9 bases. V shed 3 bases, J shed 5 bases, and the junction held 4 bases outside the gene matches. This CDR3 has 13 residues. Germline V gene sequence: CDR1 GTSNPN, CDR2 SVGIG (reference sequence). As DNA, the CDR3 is TGTGCCTGGAGGCCCGGGACAGGGACTGAAGCTTTCTTT. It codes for CAWRPGTGTEAFF.

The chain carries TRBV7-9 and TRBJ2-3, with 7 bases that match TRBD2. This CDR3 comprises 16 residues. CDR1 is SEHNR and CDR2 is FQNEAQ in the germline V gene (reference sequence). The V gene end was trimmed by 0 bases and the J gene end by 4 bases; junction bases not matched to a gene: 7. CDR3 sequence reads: CASSLAYLGGADTQYF. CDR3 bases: TGTGCCAGCAGCTTAGCCTACTTGGGGGGGGCAGATACGCAGTATTTT.

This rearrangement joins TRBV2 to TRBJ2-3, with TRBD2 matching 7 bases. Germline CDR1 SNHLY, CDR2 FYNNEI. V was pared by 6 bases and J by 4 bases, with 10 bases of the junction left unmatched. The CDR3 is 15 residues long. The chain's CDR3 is CASRARERGADTQYF. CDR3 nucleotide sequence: TGTGCCAGCAGAGCTCGGGAGCGGGGTGCAGATACGCAGTATTTT.

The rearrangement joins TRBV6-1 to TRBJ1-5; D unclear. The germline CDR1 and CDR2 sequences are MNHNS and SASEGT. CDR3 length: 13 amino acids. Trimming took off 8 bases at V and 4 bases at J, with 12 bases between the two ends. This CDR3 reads CASSGSFNQPQHF. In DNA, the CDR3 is TGTGCCAGCTCCGGGTCCTTTAATCAGCCCCAGCATTTT.

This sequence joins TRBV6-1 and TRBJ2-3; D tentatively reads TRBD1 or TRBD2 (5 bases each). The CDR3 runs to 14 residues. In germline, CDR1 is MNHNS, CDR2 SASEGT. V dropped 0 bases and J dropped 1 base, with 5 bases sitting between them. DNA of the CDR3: TGTGCCAGCAGTGAAGCGGGACGCACAGATACGCAGTATTTT. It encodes CASSEAGRTDTQYF.

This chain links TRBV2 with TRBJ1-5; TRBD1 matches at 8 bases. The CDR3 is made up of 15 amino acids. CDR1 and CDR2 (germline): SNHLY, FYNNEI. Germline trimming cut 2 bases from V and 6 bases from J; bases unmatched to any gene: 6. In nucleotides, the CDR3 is TGTGCCAGCAGTGAAACGACAGGGGTAGGTCAGCCCCAGCATTTT. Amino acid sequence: CASSETTGVGQPQHF.

Written as DNA, the CDR3 is TGTGCCAGCAGTTACCGGGGGGCGGGCACTGAAGCTTTCTTT. It translates to CASSYRGAGTEAFF. The chain recombines TRBV6-5 with TRBJ1-1; TRBD1 is a possible D gene (6 bases). Germline assignment: CDR1 MNHEY and CDR2 SVGAGI. The CDR3 covers 14 residues. Trimming removed 2 bases from V and 4 bases from J, with 11 bases in between.

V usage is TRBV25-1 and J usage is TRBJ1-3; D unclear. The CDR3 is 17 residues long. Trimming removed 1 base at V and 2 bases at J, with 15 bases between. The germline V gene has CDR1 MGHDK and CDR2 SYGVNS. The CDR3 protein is CASSEFGRRSTGNTIYF. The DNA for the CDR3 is TGTGCCAGCAGTGAATTTGGGCGGAGGAGTACTGGAAACACCATATATTTT.

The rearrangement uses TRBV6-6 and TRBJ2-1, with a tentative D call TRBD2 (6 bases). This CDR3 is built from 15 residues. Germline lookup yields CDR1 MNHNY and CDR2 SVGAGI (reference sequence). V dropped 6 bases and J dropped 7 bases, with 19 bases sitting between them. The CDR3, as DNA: TGTGCCAGCAGCCCCTCCGGGGGTAGTGGGAATGAGCAGTTCTTC. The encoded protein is CASSPSGGSGNEQFF.